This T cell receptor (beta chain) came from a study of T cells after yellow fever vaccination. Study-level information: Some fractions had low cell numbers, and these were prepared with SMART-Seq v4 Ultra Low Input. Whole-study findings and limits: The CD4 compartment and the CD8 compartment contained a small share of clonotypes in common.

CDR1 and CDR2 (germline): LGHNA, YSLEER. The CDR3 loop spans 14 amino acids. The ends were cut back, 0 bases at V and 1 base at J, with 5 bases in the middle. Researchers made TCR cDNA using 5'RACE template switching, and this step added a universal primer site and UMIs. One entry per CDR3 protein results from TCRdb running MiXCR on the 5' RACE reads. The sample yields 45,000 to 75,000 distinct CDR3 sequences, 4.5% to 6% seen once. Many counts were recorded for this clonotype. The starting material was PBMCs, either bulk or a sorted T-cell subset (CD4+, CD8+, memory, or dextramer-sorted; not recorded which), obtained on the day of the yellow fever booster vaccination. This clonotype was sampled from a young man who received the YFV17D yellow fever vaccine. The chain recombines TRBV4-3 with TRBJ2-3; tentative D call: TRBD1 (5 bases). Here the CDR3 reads CASSQDRGTDTQYF. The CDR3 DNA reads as TGCGCCAGCAGCCAAGACAGGGGCACAGATACGCAGTATTTT.